A selection of T cell receptor beta chains follows, all from one sample in a study of shared clonotypes between healthy human individuals. Some clones are missing from TCRdb's copy, which holds only in-frame ones; the method was immunoSEQ multiplex PCR. The data show 450,000 to 500,000 clones, roughly 80% seen once. Material for sequencing was PBMCs. These TCRs come from a woman aged 40 to 50 in good health. Some clones in this sample may be carry-over from other donors' samples. CDR3s include the opening cysteine and the closing phenylalanine or tryptophan. The D gene is left open where the match is weak. Only some rows state a clone size, as once, few, many or a class for expanded clones.

d_call j_call clone_size v_call cdr3_aa cdr3_nt
TRBD1 TRBJ1-1 - TRBV6-5 CASSYSPGGLAEAFF TGTGCCAGCAGTTACTCCCCAGGGGGTTTGGCTGAAGCTTTCTTT
- TRBJ2-1 - TRBV19 CASSPLTSSYNEQFF TGTGCCAGTAGCCCCTTGACCAGCTCCTACAATGAGCAGTTCTTC
- TRBJ2-7 - TRBV7-7 CASSPDSLGEQYF TGTGCTAGCAGCCCGGACTCGTTGGGCGAGCAGTACTTC
TRBD1 TRBJ2-5 once TRBV6-5 CASSLGQGAWETQYF TGTGCCAGCAGTTTAGGACAGGGGGCGTGGGAGACCCAGTACTTC
- TRBJ1-2 - TRBV7-8 CASSPSYRRDNYGYTF TGTGCCAGCAGCCCCTCATACCGACGGGACAACTATGGCTACACCTTC
- TRBJ1-1 - TRBV5-1 CASSPDRGLRTEAFF TGCGCCAGCAGCCCCGATAGAGGGTTGAGGACTGAAGCTTTCTTT
TRBD1 TRBJ1-3 - TRBV18 CASSPGQGVVGNTIYF TGTGCCAGCTCACCGGGGCAGGGGGTCGTTGGAAACACCATATATTTT
TRBD1 TRBJ1-1 - TRBV10-3 CAISEPTGGLEALF TGTGCCATCAGTGAGCCGACAGGGGGCCTCGAGGCCCTTTTT
TRBD1 TRBJ2-7 - TRBV19 CASSTGQGSYSYEQYF TGTGCCAGTAGTACGGGACAGGGGTCCTACTCCTACGAGCAGTACTTC
TRBD1 TRBJ1-5 few TRBV5-1 CASSLGLRGDQPQHF TGCGCCAGCAGCTTGGGACTCAGGGGGGATCAGCCCCAGCATTTT
- TRBJ1-5 - TRBV19 CASKGEQGFGGQPQHF TGTGCCAGTAAAGGTGAACAGGGATTTGGAGGTCAGCCCCAGCATTTT
TRBD2 TRBJ2-1 - TRBV10-2 CASADEETSRLEQFF TGCGCCAGCGCCGACGAGGAGACTAGCCGGTTGGAGCAGTTCTTC
- TRBJ1-3 once TRBV2 CASRYRQESTGNTIYF TGTGCCAGCAGGTACAGACAGGAGAGTACTGGAAACACCATATATTTT
TRBD1 TRBJ2-7 - TRBV7-2 CASSLAPGTGYEQYF TGTGCCAGCAGCTTAGCTCCCGGGACAGGTTACGAGCAGTACTTC
- TRBJ2-7 - TRBV6-6 CASGLQGLNSYEQYF TGTGCCAGCGGACTTCAGGGGCTAAACTCCTACGAGCAGTACTTC
TRBD1 TRBJ2-7 - TRBV28 CASRQGDSYEQYF TGTGCCAGCAGGCAGGGGGACTCCTACGAGCAGTACTTC
TRBD2 TRBJ2-3 - TRBV6-4 CASSDGLAGGADTQYF TGTGCCAGCAGTGATGGGCTAGCGGGAGGGGCCGATACGCAGTATTTT
TRBD2 TRBJ2-2 few TRBV28 CASKIAGAGTGELFF TGTGCCAGCAAAATAGCGGGAGCGGGCACCGGGGAGCTGTTTTTT
- TRBJ2-3 - TRBV28 CASSPSRGRKLSTDTQYF TGTGCCAGCAGTCCCTCGCGGGGGCGAAAACTTAGCACAGATACGCAGTATTTT
- TRBJ2-5 - TRBV10-1 CASSDNAGPGETQYF TGCGCCAGCAGTGATAACGCGGGCCCCGGAGAGACCCAGTACTTC
- TRBJ1-1 - TRBV5-1 CASSTSGRGGTEAFF TGCGCCAGCAGCACCTCGGGCAGGGGAGGCACTGAAGCTTTCTTT
- TRBJ2-7 - TRBV7-7 CASSLALGPENEQYF TGTGCTAGCAGCTTAGCGCTTGGACCAGAGAACGAGCAGTACTTC
- TRBJ2-3 few TRBV28 CASRGLGSRDTQYF TGTGCCAGCAGGGGACTCGGCTCGAGAGATACGCAGTATTTT
- TRBJ2-7 few TRBV19 CARGLLPGYEQYF TGTGCCAGGGGACTTCTGCCCGGGTACGAGCAGTACTTC